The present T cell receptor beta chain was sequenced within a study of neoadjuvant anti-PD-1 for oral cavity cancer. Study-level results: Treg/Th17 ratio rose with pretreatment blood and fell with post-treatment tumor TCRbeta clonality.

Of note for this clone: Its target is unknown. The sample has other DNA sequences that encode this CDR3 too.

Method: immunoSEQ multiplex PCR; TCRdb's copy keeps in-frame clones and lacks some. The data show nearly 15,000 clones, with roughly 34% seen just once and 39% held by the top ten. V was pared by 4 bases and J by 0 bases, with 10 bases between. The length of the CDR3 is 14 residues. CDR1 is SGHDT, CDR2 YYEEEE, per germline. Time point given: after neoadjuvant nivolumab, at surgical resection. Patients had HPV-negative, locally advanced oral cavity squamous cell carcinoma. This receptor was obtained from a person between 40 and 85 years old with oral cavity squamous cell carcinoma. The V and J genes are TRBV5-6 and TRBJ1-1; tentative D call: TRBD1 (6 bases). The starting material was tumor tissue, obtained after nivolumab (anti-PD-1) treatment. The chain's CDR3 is CASSPGTLNTEAFF. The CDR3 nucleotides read TGTGCCAGCAGCCCTGGGACACTGAACACTGAAGCTTTCTTT.